This T cell receptor beta chain was retrieved from a study of post-analysis software for immune sequencing data. Study background: Included among the disease courses, which were recorded for the cohort, were relapsing-remitting, secondary progressive and progressive-relapsing multiple sclerosis. Overall study results and limits: Strong co-clustering by F measure linked samples that shared a preparation batch. Among about 5 TRBV segments more frequent in patients than controls were TRBV5-6, TRBV5-1 and TRBV20-1. Normalized Chao1 diversity was significantly lower in multiple sclerosis patients than in controls.

The germline CDR1 and CDR2 sequences are KGHDR and SFDVKD. The ends were cut back, 1 base at V and 4 bases at J, with 4 bases in the middle. The CDR3 has 13 residues. Regarding this clonotype: Its antigen is undetermined.

Every TCR beta cDNA library bore unique molecular identifiers. TCRdb redid the calling of the PCR reads with MiXCR, one entry per CDR3 protein. The sample lists 650,000 to 850,000 distinct CDR3 sequences, 53% seen once, with 4.6% in the top ten. The material sequenced was blood. This TCR came from a girl between 5 and 17 years old with multiple sclerosis. The J gene is TRBJ2-1, the V gene TRBV24-1; D not resolved. Here the CDR3 reads CATSDFPYNEQFF. Written as DNA, the CDR3 is TGTGCCACCAGTGATTTCCCGTACAATGAGCAGTTCTTC.